This T cell receptor beta chain was identified during a study of early T cells in non-severe SARS-CoV-2 infection. The wider study: Sequenced material consisted of bulk RNA (from unsorted whole blood), and chains were unpaired.

This clonotype was detected only a few times. There are 17 residues in the CDR3. CDR1 and CDR2 (germline): MGHRA, YSYEKL. J gave up 2 bases and V 3 bases, and 13 bases lay outside the gene matches. The library protocol tagged individual cDNA molecules with unique molecular identifiers. TCRdb ran MiXCR on the 5' RACE reads and lists one entry per CDR3 protein. The table has 65,000 to 95,000 distinct CDR3 sequences, around 12% seen once. This rearrangement joins TRBV4-1 to TRBJ2-7; 7 bases match TRBD2. The TCR was taken from an adult who was a healthcare worker with PCR-confirmed SARS-CoV-2 infection or an uninfected control (not recorded which). The donor label of this sample is uncertain. The source material was whole blood, sampled at baseline. CDR3 sequence reads: CASSQTSLAAAAYEQYF. Written as DNA, the CDR3 is TGCGCCAGCAGCCAGACTTCTCTAGCGGCTGCCGCCTACGAGCAGTACTTC.